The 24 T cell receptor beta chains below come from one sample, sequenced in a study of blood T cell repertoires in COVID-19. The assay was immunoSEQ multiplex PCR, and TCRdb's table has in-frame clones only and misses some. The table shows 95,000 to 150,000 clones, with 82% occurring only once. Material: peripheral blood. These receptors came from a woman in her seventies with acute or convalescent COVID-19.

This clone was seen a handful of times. CDR3 DNA: TGCAGCGTTGAAGGGGGACAGAGTTTACACTACGAGCAGTACTTC. Translated: CSVEGGQSLHYEQYF. This sequence joins TRBV29-1 and TRBJ2-7; 7 positions agree with TRBD1. Germline V lookup: CDR1 SQVTM, CDR2 ANQGSEA. CDR3 length: 15 amino acids. J gave up 3 bases and V 1 base, and 9 bases lay outside the gene matches.

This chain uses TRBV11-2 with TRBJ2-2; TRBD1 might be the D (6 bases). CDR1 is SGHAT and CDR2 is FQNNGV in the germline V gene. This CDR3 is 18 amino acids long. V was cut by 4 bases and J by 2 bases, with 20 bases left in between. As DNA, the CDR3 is TGTGCCAGCAGCTCCAGATCTGGGGGCGGATTTAACACCGGGGAGCTGTTTTTT. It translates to CASSSRSGGGFNTGELFF.

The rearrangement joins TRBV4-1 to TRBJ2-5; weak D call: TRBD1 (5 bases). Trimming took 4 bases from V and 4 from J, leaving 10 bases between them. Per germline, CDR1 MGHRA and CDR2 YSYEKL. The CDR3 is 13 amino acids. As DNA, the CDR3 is TGCGCCAGCAGCCGGACACGGAGAGAGACCCAGTACTTC. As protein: CASSRTRRETQYF.

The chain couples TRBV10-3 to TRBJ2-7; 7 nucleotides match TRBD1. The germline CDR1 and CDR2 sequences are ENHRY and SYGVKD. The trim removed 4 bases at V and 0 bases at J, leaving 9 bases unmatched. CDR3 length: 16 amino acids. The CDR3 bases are TGTGCCATCAGTGTCCAAGGGACAGCATACTCCTACGAGCAGTACTTC. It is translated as CAISVQGTAYSYEQYF.

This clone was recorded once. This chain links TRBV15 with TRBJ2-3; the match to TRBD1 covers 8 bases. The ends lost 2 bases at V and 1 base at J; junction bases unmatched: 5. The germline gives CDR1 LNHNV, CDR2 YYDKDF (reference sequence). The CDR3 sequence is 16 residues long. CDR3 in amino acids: CATSRRVGQGTDTQYF. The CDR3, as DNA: TGTGCCACCAGCAGAAGGGTGGGACAGGGCACAGATACGCAGTATTTT.

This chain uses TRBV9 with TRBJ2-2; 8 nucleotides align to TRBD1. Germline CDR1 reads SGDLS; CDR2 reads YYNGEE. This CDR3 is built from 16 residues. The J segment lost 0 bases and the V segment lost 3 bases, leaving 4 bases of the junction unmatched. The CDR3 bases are TGTGCCAGCAGCGCTCTACAGGGGGCGAACACCGGGGAGCTGTTTTTT. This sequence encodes CASSALQGANTGELFF.

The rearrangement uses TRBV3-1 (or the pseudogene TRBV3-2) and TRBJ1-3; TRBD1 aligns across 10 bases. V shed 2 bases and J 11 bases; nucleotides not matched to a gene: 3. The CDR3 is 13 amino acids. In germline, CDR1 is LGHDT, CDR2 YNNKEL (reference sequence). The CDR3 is CASSQNDRGPIYF. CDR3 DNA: TGTGCCAGCAGCCAAAACGACAGGGGGCCCATATATTTT.

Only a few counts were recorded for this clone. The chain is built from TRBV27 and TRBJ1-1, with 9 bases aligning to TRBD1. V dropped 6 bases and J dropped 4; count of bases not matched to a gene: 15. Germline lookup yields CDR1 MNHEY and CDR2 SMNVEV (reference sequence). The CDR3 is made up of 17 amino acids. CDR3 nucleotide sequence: TGTGCCAGCAGAAGGACAGGGGCACTCGGACAAGGCACTGAAGCTTTCTTT. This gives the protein CASRRTGALGQGTEAFF.

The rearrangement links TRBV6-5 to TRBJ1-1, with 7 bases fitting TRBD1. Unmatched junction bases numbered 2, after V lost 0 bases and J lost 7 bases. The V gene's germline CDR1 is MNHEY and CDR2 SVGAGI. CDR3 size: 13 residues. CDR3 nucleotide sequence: TGTGCCAGCAGTTACTCAGGGGGCGTTGAAGCTTTCTTT. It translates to CASSYSGGVEAFF.

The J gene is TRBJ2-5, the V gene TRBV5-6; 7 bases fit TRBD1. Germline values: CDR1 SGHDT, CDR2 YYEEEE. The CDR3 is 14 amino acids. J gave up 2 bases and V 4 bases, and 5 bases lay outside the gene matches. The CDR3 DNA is TGTGCCAGCAGCATCGGGACAGATCAAGAGACCCAGTACTTC. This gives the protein CASSIGTDQETQYF.

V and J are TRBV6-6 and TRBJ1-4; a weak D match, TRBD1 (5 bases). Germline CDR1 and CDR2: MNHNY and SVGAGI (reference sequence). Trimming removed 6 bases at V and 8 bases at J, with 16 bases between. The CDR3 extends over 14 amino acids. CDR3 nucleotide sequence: TGTGCCAGCAGCCAGGCGGGGACCGGGGAAAAACTGTTTTTT. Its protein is CASSQAGTGEKLFF.

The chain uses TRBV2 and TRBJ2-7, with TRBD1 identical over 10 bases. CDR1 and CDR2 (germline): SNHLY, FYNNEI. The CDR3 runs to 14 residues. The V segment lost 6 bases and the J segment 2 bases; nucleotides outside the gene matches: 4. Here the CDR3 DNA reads TGTGCCAGCAGAGCGGGACAGGGGCCCTACGAGCAGTACTTC. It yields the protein CASRAGQGPYEQYF.

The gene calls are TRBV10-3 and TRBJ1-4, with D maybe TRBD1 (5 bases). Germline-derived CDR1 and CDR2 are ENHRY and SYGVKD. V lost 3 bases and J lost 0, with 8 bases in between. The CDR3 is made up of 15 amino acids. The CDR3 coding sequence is TGTGCCATCAGTGAAACAGGCGCAACTAATGAAAAACTGTTTTTT. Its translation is CAISETGATNEKLFF.

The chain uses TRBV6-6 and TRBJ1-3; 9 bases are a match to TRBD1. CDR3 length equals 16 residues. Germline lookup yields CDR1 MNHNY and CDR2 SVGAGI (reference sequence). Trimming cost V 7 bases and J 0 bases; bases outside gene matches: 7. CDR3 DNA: TGTGCCAGCACCGCCGGGACAGGGTTCTCTGGAAACACCATATATTTT. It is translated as CASTAGTGFSGNTIYF.

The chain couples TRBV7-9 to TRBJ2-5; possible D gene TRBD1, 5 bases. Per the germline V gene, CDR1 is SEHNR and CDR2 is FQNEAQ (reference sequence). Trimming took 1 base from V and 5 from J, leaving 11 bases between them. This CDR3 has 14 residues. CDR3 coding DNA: TGTGCCAGCAGCTTAGTCAGGGATCAGGAGACCCAGTACTTC. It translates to CASSLVRDQETQYF. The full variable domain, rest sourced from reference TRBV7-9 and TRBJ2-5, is DTGVSQNPRHKITKRGQNVTFRCDPISEHNRLYWYRQTLGQGPEFLTYFQNEAQLEKSRLLSDRFSAERPKGSFSTLEIQRTEQGDSAMYLCASSLVRDQETQYFGPGTRLLVL.

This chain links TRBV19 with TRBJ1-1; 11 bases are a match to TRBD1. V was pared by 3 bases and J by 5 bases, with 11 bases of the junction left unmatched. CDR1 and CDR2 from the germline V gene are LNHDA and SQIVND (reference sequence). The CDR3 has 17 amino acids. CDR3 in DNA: TGTGCCAGTAGTATGTCCCCCGCTGGGACAGGGGGGACTGAAGCTTTCTTT. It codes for CASSMSPAGTGGTEAFF.

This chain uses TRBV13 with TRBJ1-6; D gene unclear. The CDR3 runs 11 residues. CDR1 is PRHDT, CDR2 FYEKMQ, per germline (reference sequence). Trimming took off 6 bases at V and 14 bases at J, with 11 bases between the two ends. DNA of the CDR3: TGTGCCAGCAGTTTCTCGGGAGCCCTCCACTTT. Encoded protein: CASSFSGALHF.

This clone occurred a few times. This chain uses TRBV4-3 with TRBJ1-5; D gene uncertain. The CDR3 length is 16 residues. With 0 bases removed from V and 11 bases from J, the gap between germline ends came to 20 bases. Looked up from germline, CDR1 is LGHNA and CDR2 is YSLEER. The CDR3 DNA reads TGCGCCAGCAGCCAAGAGGTAGCGTCGTCTTTATCAGCCCAGCATTTT. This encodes CASSQEVASSLSAQHF.

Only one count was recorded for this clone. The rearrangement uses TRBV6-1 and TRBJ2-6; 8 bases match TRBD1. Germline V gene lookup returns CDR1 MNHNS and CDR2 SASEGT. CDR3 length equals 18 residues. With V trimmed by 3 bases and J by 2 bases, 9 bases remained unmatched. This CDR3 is CASSEPRDRKPGANVLTF. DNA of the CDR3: TGTGCCAGCAGTGAGCCCCGGGACAGGAAGCCTGGGGCCAACGTCCTGACTTTC.

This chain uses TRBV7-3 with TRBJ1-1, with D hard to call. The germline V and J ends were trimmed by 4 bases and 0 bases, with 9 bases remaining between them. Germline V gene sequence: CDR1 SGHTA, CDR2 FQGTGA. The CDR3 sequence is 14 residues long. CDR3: CASSSSGMNTEAFF. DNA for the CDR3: TGTGCCAGCAGCTCCTCAGGCATGAACACTGAAGCTTTCTTT.

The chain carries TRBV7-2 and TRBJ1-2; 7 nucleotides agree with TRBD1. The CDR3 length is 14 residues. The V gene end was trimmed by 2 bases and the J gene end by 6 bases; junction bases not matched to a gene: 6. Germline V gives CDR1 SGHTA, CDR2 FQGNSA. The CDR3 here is CASSLSTTGDGYTF. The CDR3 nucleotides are TGTGCCAGCAGCTTATCAACCACAGGGGATGGCTACACCTTC.

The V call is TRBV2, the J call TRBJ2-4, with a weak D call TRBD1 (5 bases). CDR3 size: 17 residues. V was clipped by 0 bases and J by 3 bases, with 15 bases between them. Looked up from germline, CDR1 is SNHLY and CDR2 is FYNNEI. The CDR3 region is CASSEASGISHKNIQYF. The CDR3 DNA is TGTGCCAGCAGTGAAGCATCAGGGATATCTCACAAAAACATTCAGTACTTC.

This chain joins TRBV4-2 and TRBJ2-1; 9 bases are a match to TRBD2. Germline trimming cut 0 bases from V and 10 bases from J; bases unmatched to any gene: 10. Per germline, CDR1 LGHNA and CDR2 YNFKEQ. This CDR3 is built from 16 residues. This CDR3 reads CASSQDQAGGPREQFF. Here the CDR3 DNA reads TGTGCCAGCAGCCAAGATCAGGCGGGGGGGCCAAGAGAGCAGTTCTTC.

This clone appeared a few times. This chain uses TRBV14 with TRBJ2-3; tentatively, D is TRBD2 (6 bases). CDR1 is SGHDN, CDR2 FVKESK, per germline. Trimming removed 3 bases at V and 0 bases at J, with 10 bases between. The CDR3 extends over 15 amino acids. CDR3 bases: TGTGCCAGCAGCCATGCGGGGCTAAGCACAGATACGCAGTATTTT. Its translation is CASSHAGLSTDTQYF.